This TCR beta chain was captured by sequencing in a study of graft-versus-host responses after intestinal transplantation. This table comes from immunoSEQ multiplex PCR, and its TCRdb copy is limited to in-frame clones, with some not included. Here the sample spans some 110,000 clones, 90% to 95% being singletons. Germline V gene sequence: CDR1 SGHKS, CDR2 YYEKEE (reference sequence). V shed 5 bases and J shed 4 bases, with 13 bases lying between them. The CDR3 sequence is 14 residues long. A note on this clone: The antigen remains unidentified.

The chain carries TRBV5-5 and TRBJ1-3; possible D gene TRBD1, 5 bases. Sample: unstimulated CD4+ T cells sorted from spleen or lymph node cells, taken before transplant. This clonotype was obtained from a human donor who was the organ donor for an intestinal transplant. CDR3 in DNA: TGTGCCAGCAGTATCACAGGCACAGGAAACACCATATATTTT. Translation gives CASSITGTGNTIYF.